Listed here are 28 T cell receptor beta chains from one sample, sequenced in a study of blood T cell repertoires in COVID-19. Clones were read by immunoSEQ multiplex PCR, and TCRdb kept only the in-frame ones, dropping some. The sample lists about 160,000 clones; around nine tenths were seen once. The specimen sequenced was peripheral blood. Source of these receptors: a woman in her seventies with COVID-19, enrolled during active disease.

The chain joins TRBV6-5 to TRBJ2-2; perhaps TRBD2 as D (5 bases). Trimming removed 8 bases at V and 5 bases at J, with 9 bases between. In germline, CDR1 is MNHEY, CDR2 SVGAGI. This CDR3 is built from 12 residues. The CDR3: CASEGWTGELFF. The CDR3 bases are TGTGCCAGCGAGGGTTGGACCGGGGAGCTGTTTTTT.

In its sample, this clone was seen once. The V and J genes are TRBV7-9 and TRBJ1-2, with a tentative D call TRBD1 (6 bases). This CDR3 is 17 amino acids long. V lost 4 bases to trimming and J lost 0 bases, with 18 bases between them. Germline-derived CDR1 and CDR2 are SEHNR and FQNEAQ (reference sequence). This chain's CDR3 is CASSSDHYDRTNYGYTF. The DNA for the CDR3 is TGTGCCAGCAGCTCCGATCACTATGACAGGACTAACTATGGCTACACCTTC.

The CDR3 nucleotides read TGTGCCAGCAGTGAATGGACTGAGGGCCGCGAGCAGTACTTC. It codes for CASSEWTEGREQYF. The chain recombines TRBV25-1 with TRBJ2-7; a weak D match, TRBD2 (5 bases). This CDR3 region has 14 residues. With 1 base removed from V and 6 bases from J, the gap between germline ends came to 13 bases. Germline values: CDR1 MGHDK, CDR2 SYGVNS.

The chain combines TRBV9 with TRBJ2-1; perhaps TRBD1 as D (5 bases). The V gene's germline CDR1 is SGDLS and CDR2 YYNGEE. V was trimmed by 2 bases and J by 4 bases, leaving 13 bases between them. CDR3 length equals 15 residues. The CDR3 protein is CASSVFDSVYNEQFF. The CDR3 nucleotides are TGTGCCAGCAGCGTCTTCGACAGTGTATACAATGAGCAGTTCTTC.

The rearrangement joins TRBV7-3 to TRBJ2-2; 9 positions agree with TRBD2. This CDR3 comprises 16 residues. Germline V CDR1 and CDR2: SGHTA, FQGTGA. With 0 bases clipped from V and 4 bases from J, the junction kept 3 bases outside the gene matches. The CDR3 region is CASSLTGGGATGELFF. CDR3 DNA: TGTGCCAGCAGCTTAACAGGCGGGGGGGCCACCGGGGAGCTGTTTTTT.

This sequence joins TRBV5-6 and TRBJ1-2; 7 positions agree with TRBD1. This CDR3 contains 14 residues. The germline CDR1 and CDR2 sequences are SGHDT and YYEEEE. J gave up 2 bases and V 0 bases, and 1 base lay outside the gene matches. The CDR3 loop is CASSLGRGNYGYTF. Here the CDR3 DNA reads TGTGCCAGCAGCTTGGGCAGGGGGAACTATGGCTACACCTTC.

The chain combines TRBV27 with TRBJ2-7; 9 nucleotides agree with TRBD1. With 5 bases clipped from V and 4 bases from J, the junction kept 6 bases outside the gene matches. The CDR3 is made up of 14 amino acids. The germline CDR1 and CDR2 sequences are MNHEY and SMNVEV (reference sequence). The chain's CDR3 is CASSLTGGSYEQYF. As DNA, the CDR3 is TGTGCCAGCAGTCTTACAGGGGGCTCGTACGAGCAGTACTTC.

The genes are TRBV29-1 and TRBJ2-7; 7 bases align to TRBD2. V shed 3 bases and J 3 bases; nucleotides not matched to a gene: 2. Germline V lookup: CDR1 SQVTM, CDR2 ANQGSEA. This CDR3 contains 12 residues. Here the CDR3 reads CSVEVAGYEQYF. The CDR3 DNA follows: TGCAGCGTTGAGGTAGCGGGCTACGAGCAGTACTTC.

This sequence joins TRBV11-2 and TRBJ1-2; the D gene is possibly TRBD1 (5 bases). Trimming took 2 bases from V and 4 from J, leaving 20 bases between them. Germline values: CDR1 SGHAT, CDR2 FQNNGV. The CDR3 is 17 residues long. CDR3 in amino acids: CASSLSPAGPLSYGYTF. As DNA, the CDR3 is TGTGCCAGCAGCTTATCTCCGGCAGGGCCATTGTCCTATGGCTACACCTTC.

This clone has only a few counts. J is TRBJ2-7 and V is TRBV5-1; maybe TRBD2 (5 bases). This CDR3 is 15 amino acids long. Germline V gene sequence: CDR1 SGHRS, CDR2 YFSETQ. V gave up 1 base and J gave up 0 bases, with 11 bases separating them. The CDR3 is CASSLSPGSSYEQYF. As DNA, the CDR3 is TGCGCCAGCAGCTTGTCCCCGGGGAGCTCCTACGAGCAGTACTTC.

The V call is TRBV5-1, the J call TRBJ1-2; D possibly corresponds to TRBD1 (5 bases). Per germline, CDR1 SGHRS and CDR2 YFSETQ. The CDR3 has 14 amino acids. V lost 1 base and J lost 8, with 15 bases in between. The CDR3 spells CASSLLSRVGGYTF. CDR3 DNA: TGCGCCAGCAGCTTGTTATCCAGGGTCGGGGGCTACACCTTC.

The rearrangement links TRBV6-5 to TRBJ2-7, with TRBD1 matching over 7 bases. The V segment lost 2 bases and the J segment 4 bases; nucleotides outside the gene matches: 5. The CDR3 is 14 amino acids. Germline CDR1 and CDR2: MNHEY and SVGAGI. The CDR3 sequence is CASSYGRGRYEQYF. The CDR3 DNA reads as TGTGCCAGCAGTTACGGCAGGGGGAGATACGAGCAGTACTTC.

The chain combines TRBV7-9 with TRBJ2-7, with 12 bases that match TRBD1. The J segment lost 4 bases and the V segment lost 5 bases, leaving 6 bases of the junction unmatched. CDR1 and CDR2 (germline): SEHNR, FQNEAQ (reference sequence). There are 15 residues in the CDR3. CDR3 DNA sequence: TGTGCCAGCAGCCCGGGACAGGGGGCGGGGTACGAGCAGTACTTC. This sequence encodes CASSPGQGAGYEQYF.

The gene calls are TRBV5-4 and TRBJ1-5, with no clear D. Germline CDR1 is SGHNT and CDR2 is YYREEE (reference sequence). V lost 0 bases and J 6 bases, leaving 13 bases between the germline ends. This CDR3 has 15 residues. CDR3 sequence: CASSLVPGSSQPQHF. The CDR3 region has the DNA TGTGCCAGCAGCTTGGTTCCGGGATCCAGTCAGCCCCAGCATTTT.

V is TRBV7-9 and J is TRBJ2-5, with TRBD1 matching over 7 bases. This CDR3 is 15 amino acids long. The V segment lost 4 bases and the J segment 7 bases; nucleotides outside the gene matches: 12. CDR1 is SEHNR, CDR2 FQNEAQ, per germline (reference sequence). The CDR3 DNA reads TGTGCCAGCAGCTCCCTTCGACAGGGTCTCGTGACCCAGTACTTC. It specifies CASSSLRQGLVTQYF.

V usage is TRBV7-2 and J usage is TRBJ2-7, with 10 bases that match TRBD2. The germline CDR1 and CDR2 sequences are SGHTA and FQGNSA. Germline trimming cut 3 bases from V and 3 bases from J; bases unmatched to any gene: 5. The CDR3 consists of 15 residues. CDR3: CASSFSGGSHYEQYF. DNA of the CDR3: TGTGCCAGCAGCTTTAGCGGGGGGTCCCACTACGAGCAGTACTTC.

V gene TRBV11-3 combines with J gene TRBJ1-1, with D possibly being TRBD1 (6 bases). The ends were cut back, 11 bases at V and 6 bases at J, with 19 bases in the middle. The CDR3 is 13 residues long. Per germline, CDR1 SGHNT and CDR2 YENEEA. The CDR3 loop reads CASSEGGRSEAFF. CDR3 nucleotide sequence: TGTGCCTCATCTGAGGGGGGGCGCTCTGAAGCTTTCTTT.

The chain couples TRBV9 to TRBJ1-2, with TRBD1 matching 8 bases. After removal of 6 bases from V and 3 bases from J, the junction contained 10 bases not matched to a gene. This CDR3 is built from 15 residues. Germline V gene sequence: CDR1 SGDLS, CDR2 YYNGEE. In DNA, the CDR3 is TGTGCCAGCACCCCCCTCGGACAGGGCGACTATGGCTACACCTTC. Its protein is CASTPLGQGDYGYTF.

The gene calls are TRBV21-1 and TRBJ1-5; the table's D call, TRBD1, was not checked against the DNA. TRBV21-1 is described as a pseudogene. This CDR3 spans 17 amino acids. Here the CDR3 DNA reads TGTGCCAGCAGCAGGGCCCCGGGGACAAATAGCAATCAGCCCCAGCATTTT. Its translation is CASSRAPGTNSNQPQHF.

This chain links TRBV18 with TRBJ2-3; 9 positions match TRBD2. CDR1 and CDR2 from the germline V gene are KGHSH and LQKENI. With 2 bases clipped from V and 5 bases from J, the junction kept 2 bases outside the gene matches. The CDR3 covers 14 residues. The CDR3 loop reads CASSPGTSRDTQYF. The CDR3 DNA reads as TGTGCCAGCTCACCAGGGACTAGCCGAGATACGCAGTATTTT. The whole variable domain, filled in from reference TRBV18 and TRBJ2-3, reads NAGVMQNPRHLVRRRGQEARLRCSPMKGHSHVYWYRQLPEEGLKFMVYLQKENIIDESGMPKERFSAEFPKEGPSILRIQQVVRGDSAAYFCASSPGTSRDTQYFGPGTRLTVL.

This rearrangement joins TRBV4-2 to TRBJ1-1; weak D call: TRBD1 (5 bases). The CDR3 consists of 13 residues. CDR1 LGHNA and CDR2 YNFKEQ come from the germline V gene. V lost 8 bases and J 1 base, leaving 11 bases between the germline ends. DNA of the CDR3: TGTGCCAGCGGCGGGGGGGGGAACACTGAAGCTTTCTTT. Protein: CASGGGGNTEAFF.

This clone was found once. The CDR3 spells CASSPSRGFPLSGYTF. CDR3 nucleotide sequence: TGTGCCAGCAGTCCTTCCCGGGGGTTCCCTCTATCTGGCTACACCTTC. This chain uses TRBV27 with TRBJ1-2, with TRBD1 as a possible D gene (5 bases). V was clipped by 5 bases and J by 7 bases, with 23 bases between them. Germline V gives CDR1 MNHEY, CDR2 SMNVEV (reference sequence). CDR3 size: 16 residues.

The chain joins TRBV5-8 to TRBJ1-1; no clear D gene. CDR3 length: 15 amino acids. The ends were cut back, 4 bases at V and 0 bases at J, with 13 bases in the middle. The germline V gene has CDR1 SGHTS and CDR2 YDEGEE. The CDR3 DNA reads TGTGCCAGCAGCCCCCGGGGTACAATGAACACTGAAGCTTTCTTT. Its protein product is CASSPRGTMNTEAFF.

The V and J genes are TRBV27 and TRBJ1-1; perhaps TRBD1 as D (5 bases). CDR1 and CDR2 from the germline V gene are MNHEY and SMNVEV (reference sequence). This CDR3 comprises 14 residues. Trimming removed 9 bases at V and 4 bases at J, with 18 bases between. The CDR3 bases are TGTGCCAGGCTTGTTGGGGGGAGGGTCACTGAAGCTTTCTTT. As protein: CARLVGGRVTEAFF.

The genes are TRBV6-5 and TRBJ2-7; possible D gene TRBD1, 6 bases. This CDR3 region has 15 residues. Germline loops: CDR1 MNHEY, CDR2 SVGAGI. Trimming cost V 2 bases and J 3 bases, with 14 bases left between them. The CDR3 bases are TGTGCCAGCAGTTACGCCGTAACAGGGATCTACGAGCAGTACTTC. Translation: CASSYAVTGIYEQYF.

V usage is TRBV3-1 (or the pseudogene TRBV3-2) and J usage is TRBJ2-1, with 8 bases identical to TRBD2. Germline V gene data show CDR1 as LGHDT and CDR2 as YNNKEL (reference sequence). This CDR3 comprises 16 residues. V was pared by 4 bases and J by 3 bases, with 8 bases of the junction left unmatched. CDR3 sequence (DNA): TGTGCCAGCAGCCGACTTAGCGGGGCGAACTACAATGAGCAGTTCTTC. Translated: CASSRLSGANYNEQFF.

The chain joins TRBV14 to TRBJ2-1; TRBD2 agrees at 10 bases. With 0 bases clipped from V and 7 bases from J, the junction kept 6 bases outside the gene matches. Germline CDR1 SGHDN, CDR2 FVKESK. The CDR3 runs to 16 residues. DNA for the CDR3: TGTGCCAGCAGCCAAGATATTAGCGGGGGGTGGAATGAGCAGTTCTTC. It yields the protein CASSQDISGGWNEQFF.

The table lists this clone with a count of one. The genes are TRBV28 and TRBJ2-1, with a weak D call TRBD1 (6 bases). The length of the CDR3 is 14 residues. V lost 5 bases and J lost 6, with 14 bases in between. Looked up from germline, CDR1 is MDHEN and CDR2 is SYDVKM. CDR3 sequence reads: CASSTGFTRNEQFF. The CDR3 nucleotides are TGTGCCAGCAGTACAGGGTTCACCCGCAATGAGCAGTTCTTC.